Described below is a single T cell receptor (beta chain) sequence and its context. Its antigen remains unidentified. The table came from immunoSEQ multiplex PCR; TCRdb's copy has only in-frame clones and leaves some out. Here the sample spans about 120,000 clones, approximately 83% being singletons. The sample is drawn from a study of T cell responses to AZD1222 COVID-19 vaccine. Broader study findings: Donors were mostly white British, more females; clonal diversity possibly underestimated. Receipt of two AZD1222 doses was followed by a rise in Spike-specific TCR breadth and depth. Baseline serology detected seropositivity in only a handful of AZD1222 recipients.

Trimming pared 0 bases from V and 1 base from J, leaving 13 bases between. Per germline, CDR1 SGHNT and CDR2 YYREEE (reference sequence). The CDR3 is made up of 16 amino acids. Specimen: peripheral blood, collected on day 0 of MenACWY control vaccination. The chain recombines TRBV5-4 with TRBJ1-1; D may be TRBD1 (5 bases). The receptor was isolated from an adult in good health. The CDR3: CASSLAMGRENTEAFF. CDR3 bases: TGTGCCAGCAGCTTGGCCATGGGCAGGGAGAACACTGAAGCTTTCTTT. The complete variable domain, with remaining parts taken from reference TRBV5-4 and TRBJ1-1, reads ETGVTQSPTHLIKTRGQQVTLRCSSQSGHNTVSWYQQALGQGPQFIFQYYREEENGRGNFPPRFSGLQFPNYSSELNVNALELDDSALYLCASSLAMGRENTEAFFGQGTRLTVV.